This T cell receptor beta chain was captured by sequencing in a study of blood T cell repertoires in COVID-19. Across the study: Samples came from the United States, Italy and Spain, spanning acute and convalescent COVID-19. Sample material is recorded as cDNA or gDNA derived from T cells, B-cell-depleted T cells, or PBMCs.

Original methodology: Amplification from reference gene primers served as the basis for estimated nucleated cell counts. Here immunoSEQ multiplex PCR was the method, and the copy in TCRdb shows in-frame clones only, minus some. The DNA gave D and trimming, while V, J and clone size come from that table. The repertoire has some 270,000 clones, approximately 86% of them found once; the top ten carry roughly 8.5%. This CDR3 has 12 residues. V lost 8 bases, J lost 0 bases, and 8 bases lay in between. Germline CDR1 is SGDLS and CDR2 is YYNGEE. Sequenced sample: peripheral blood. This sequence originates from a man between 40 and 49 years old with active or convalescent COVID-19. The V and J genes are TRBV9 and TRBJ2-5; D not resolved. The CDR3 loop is CASNRDQETQYF. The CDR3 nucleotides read TGTGCCAGTAACAGAGACCAAGAGACCCAGTACTTC. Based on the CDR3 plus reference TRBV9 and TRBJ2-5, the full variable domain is DSGVTQTPKHLITATGQRVTLRCSPRSGDLSVYWYQQSLDQGLQFLIQYYNGEERAKGNILERFSAQQFPDLHSELNLSSLELGDSALYFCASNRDQETQYFGPGTRLLVL.